A single sample is the source of the 9 T cell receptor beta chains below, sequenced in a study of CD8+ T cells in alopecia areata. Documented treatment: oral pan-JAK inhibitor, 5-10 mg twice daily. RNA was isolated and reverse transcribed to cDNA, the sequencing template. Sequencing was performed with immunoSEQ multiplex PCR; in TCRdb, only in-frame clones are kept and a portion is missing. Of more than 200,000 clones listed, around two fifths are singletons. The specimen was CD4+ T cells sorted from blood, collected around week 37, from a patient treated with tofacitinib. Receptors were obtained from a human donor with alopecia areata.

V is TRBV18 and J is TRBJ2-3, with D perhaps assigned TRBD1 or TRBD2 (6 bases each). Germline values: CDR1 KGHSH, CDR2 LQKENI. This CDR3 is built from 13 residues. V was trimmed by 6 bases and J by 8 bases, leaving 15 bases between them. The CDR3: CASSPSEGGTQYF. DNA of the CDR3: TGTGCCAGCTCGCCCTCCGAGGGGGGTACGCAGTATTTT.

This clone was detected a few times. This chain joins TRBV5-1 and TRBJ2-7; TRBD1 matches at 7 bases. The CDR3 has 13 residues. The V gene end was trimmed by 4 bases and the J gene end by 6 bases; junction bases not matched to a gene: 7. Looked up from germline, CDR1 is SGHRS and CDR2 is YFSETQ. The CDR3 loop reads CASSHETGSEQYF. As DNA, the CDR3 is TGCGCCAGCAGCCACGAGACAGGGAGCGAGCAGTACTTC.

This clone was detected only a few times. The chain joins TRBV30 to TRBJ2-1; the match to TRBD2 covers 13 bases. The CDR3 is 14 amino acids. Germline V gene lookup returns CDR1 GTSNPN and CDR2 SVGIG (reference sequence). V dropped 2 bases and J dropped 6; count of bases not matched to a gene: 1. The CDR3 DNA sequence: TGTGCCTGGAGTACTAGCGGGAGGGCCAATGAGCAGTTCTTC. Amino acid sequence: CAWSTSGRANEQFF.

The chain employs TRBV6-6 and TRBJ2-3; 9 bases map to TRBD2. The ends lost 5 bases at V and 4 bases at J; junction bases unmatched: 10. This CDR3 is built from 16 residues. CDR1 MNHNY and CDR2 SVGAGI come from the germline V gene (reference sequence). CDR3 bases: TGTGCCAGCAGTCCCGGGACTAGCTTCTTGGCAGATACGCAGTATTTT. Its protein is CASSPGTSFLADTQYF.

Only a few counts were recorded for this clone. The chain uses TRBV7-3 and TRBJ2-7; D might be TRBD1 or TRBD2, each matching 5 bases. The CDR3 has 14 amino acids. Germline V gene sequence: CDR1 SGHTA, CDR2 FQGTGA. With 11 bases removed from V and 6 bases from J, the gap between germline ends came to 23 bases. CDR3 amino acids: CAPEGRRVAPEQYF. The CDR3 coding sequence is TGTGCCCCCGAGGGGCGAAGGGTAGCTCCCGAGCAGTACTTC.

This sequence joins TRBV7-2 and TRBJ2-3, with 11 positions matching TRBD2. CDR1 and CDR2 (germline): SGHTA, FQGNSA. CDR3 length: 15 amino acids. Trimming cost V 4 bases and J 6 bases; bases outside gene matches: 6. The CDR3 loop reads CASSSGLAERDTQYF. CDR3 coding DNA: TGTGCCAGCAGCTCGGGACTAGCGGAGCGTGATACGCAGTATTTT.

In its sample, this clone was seen a few times. CDR3 amino acids: CAISDRQGPYGYTF. The CDR3 DNA is TGTGCCATCAGTGATCGCCAGGGACCCTATGGCTACACCTTC. This chain links TRBV10-3 with TRBJ1-2; D is perhaps TRBD1 (5 bases). V shed 3 bases and J shed 4 bases, with 12 bases lying between them. Per germline, CDR1 ENHRY and CDR2 SYGVKD. The CDR3 loop spans 14 amino acids.

The V gene is TRBV27, the J gene TRBJ1-2; D gene ambiguous. Germline CDR1 reads MNHEY; CDR2 reads SMNVEV (reference sequence). Trimming took 0 bases from V and 6 from J, leaving 17 bases between them. This CDR3 contains 16 residues. This CDR3 reads CASSLSWDLGRNGYTF. CDR3 in DNA: TGTGCCAGCAGTTTATCGTGGGATTTGGGGAGGAATGGCTACACCTTC.

The genes are TRBV28 and TRBJ2-1; 7 bases agree with TRBD2. CDR1 and CDR2 (germline): MDHEN, SYDVKM. The CDR3 has 15 amino acids. The junction had 11 bases not matched to a gene; V was cut back by 6 bases and J by 6 bases. CDR3 region: CASSSWTSSGNEQFF. The CDR3 DNA follows: TGTGCCAGCAGCTCCTGGACTAGTTCGGGCAATGAGCAGTTCTTC.